The T cell receptor (beta chain) described here comes from a study of T cell responses to AZD1222 COVID-19 vaccine. Findings of the study overall: Spike-spanning, vaccine-associated CD4 TCRs were dominant at 160-218 and 743-854. Reportedly, nearly half the spike-specific TCRs target unmutated variant regions. Breadth and depth of Spike-specific TCRs rose after two AZD1222 doses.

Pooled samples include second doses given at about 4 or 12 weeks. Assay used: immunoSEQ multiplex PCR; TCRdb lists only in-frame clones, some missing. The data contain about 59,000 clones, roughly 89% of them singletons. The CDR3 contains 15 residues. CDR1 MDHEN and CDR2 SYDVKM come from the germline V gene. The ends were cut back, 6 bases at V and 1 base at J, with 15 bases in the middle. A note on this clone: Its target is unknown.

This receptor was obtained from an adult who received the AZD1222 COVID-19 vaccine. The chain carries TRBV28 and TRBJ1-1; D perhaps matches TRBD1 (5 bases). This sample comprised peripheral blood, obtained 28 days after the second AZD1222 dose. Here the CDR3 DNA reads TGTGCCAGCAGACTTACCGGGACCGCGAACACTGAAGCTTTCTTT. This sequence encodes CASRLTGTANTEAFF.